This TCR beta chain was sequenced during a study of blood T cell repertoires in COVID-19. Repertoires were generated with immunoSEQ multiplex PCR, while TCRdb's copy carries only in-frame clones and drops some. Among under 90,000 clones listed, about 91% were seen once. A note on this clone: The same CDR3 arises from other DNA sequences in this sample as well.

The CDR3 extends over 14 amino acids. CDR1 is LNHDA and CDR2 is SQIVND in the germline V gene (reference sequence). The trim removed 4 bases at V and 2 bases at J, leaving 1 base unmatched. Seattle's enrolled individuals joined amid active infection and were then monitored longitudinally. The genes are TRBV19 and TRBJ1-5; 8 nucleotides match TRBD1. Sequencing was carried out using peripheral blood. The source is a man aged 35 to 55 with COVID-19, enrolled during active disease. The CDR3 DNA reads TGTGCCAGTAGTACGACAGGGGGCAATCAGCCCCAGCATTTT. Its protein product is CASSTTGGNQPQHF.